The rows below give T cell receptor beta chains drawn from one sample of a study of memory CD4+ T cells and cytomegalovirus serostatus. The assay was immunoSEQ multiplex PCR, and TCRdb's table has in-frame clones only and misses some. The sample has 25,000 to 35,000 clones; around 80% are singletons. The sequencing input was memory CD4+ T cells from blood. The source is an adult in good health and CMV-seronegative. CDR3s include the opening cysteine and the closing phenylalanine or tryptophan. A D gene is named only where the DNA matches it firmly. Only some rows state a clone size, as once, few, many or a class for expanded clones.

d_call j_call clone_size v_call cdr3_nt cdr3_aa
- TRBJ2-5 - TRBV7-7 TGTGCTAGCAGCTTGACGGGAAACCAGGGGGAGACCCAGTACTTC CASSLTGNQGETQYF
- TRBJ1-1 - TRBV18 TGTGCCAGCTCACCGAAGGGAGGCACTGAAGCTTTCTTT CASSPKGGTEAFF
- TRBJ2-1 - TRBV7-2 TGTGCCAGCAAGAGTAGCTCCTACAATGAGCAGTTCTTC CASKSSSYNEQFF
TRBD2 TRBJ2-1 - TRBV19 TGTGCCAGTAGTATAAGCGGGGGGACCTACAATGAGCAGTTCTTC CASSISGGTYNEQFF
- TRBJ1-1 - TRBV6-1 TGTGCCAGCAGTGAATCCCCGAACACTGAAGCTTTCTTT CASSESPNTEAFF
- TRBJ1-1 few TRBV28 TGTGCCAGCAGTTTGGGGTGGACTGAAGCTTTCTTT CASSLGWTEAFF
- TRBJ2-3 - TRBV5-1 TGCGCCAGCAGGCCGGGATCGACAGATACGCAGTATTTT CASRPGSTDTQYF
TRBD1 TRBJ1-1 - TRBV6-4 TGTGCCAGCAGGAGGACAGGGGCTAACACTGAAGCTTTCTTT CASRRTGANTEAFF
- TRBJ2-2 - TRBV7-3 TGTGCCAGCAGCTTAAGGGGGACGCCGCACACCGGGGAGCTGTTTTTT CASSLRGTPHTGELFF
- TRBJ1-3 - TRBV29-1 TGCAGCGCTACGGACACGGGAGGCTCTGGAAACACCATATATTTT CSATDTGGSGNTIYF
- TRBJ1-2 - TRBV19 TGTGCCAGTAGTATAAACAGCGACTATGGCTACACCTTC CASSINSDYGYTF
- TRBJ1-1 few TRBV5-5 TGTGCCAGCAGCTTGGCCCTTGAAGCTTTCTTT CASSLALEAFF
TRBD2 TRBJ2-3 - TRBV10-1 TGCGCCAGCAGTGAAGTTAGCGGGGGTGCGCAGTATTTT CASSEVSGGAQYF
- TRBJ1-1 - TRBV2 TGTGCCAGCAGCCCCCGACTGACCGGTTTGAACACTGAAGCTTTCTTT CASSPRLTGLNTEAFF
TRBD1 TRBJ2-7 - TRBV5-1 TGCGCCAGCAGCGGGGGACAGATCTACGAGCAGTACTTC CASSGGQIYEQYF
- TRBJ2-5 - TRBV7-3 TGTGCCAGCAGCTTAGGAGGGCGGGGCCACCGGGGGACCCAGTACTTC CASSLGGRGHRGTQYF
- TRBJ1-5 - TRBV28 TGTGCCAGCTCCCAAAGGGCTCGGCCCCAGCATTTT CASSQRARPQHF
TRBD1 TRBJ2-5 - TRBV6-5 TGTGCCAGCAGTTACAACGGACAGGGGCAATTAGAGACCCAGTACTTC CASSYNGQGQLETQYF
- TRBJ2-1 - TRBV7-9 TGTGCCAGCAGCTTAGCATCCCTTGCAGGCAATGAGCAGTTCTTC CASSLASLAGNEQFF
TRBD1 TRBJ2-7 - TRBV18 TGTGCCAGCTCACCGGGACAGCTCTCCTACGAGCAGTACTTC CASSPGQLSYEQYF
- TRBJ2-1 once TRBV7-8 TGTGCCAGCAGCTTAGAGGGGATTAGGGGCCGCGGGTACAATGAGCAGTTCTTC CASSLEGIRGRGYNEQFF
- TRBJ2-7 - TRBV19 TGTGCCAGTGCAGGGGCGTCCTCCTACGAGCAGTACTTC CASAGASSYEQYF
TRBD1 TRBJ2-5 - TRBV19 TGTGCCAGTAGTATCATGGGACAGGGGGAGACCCAGTACTTC CASSIMGQGETQYF
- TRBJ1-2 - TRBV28 TGTGCCAGCAGTTGGGAGGTAAACGGCTACACCTTC CASSWEVNGYTF
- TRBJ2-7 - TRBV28 TGTGCCACTAAACTCGGGGGGCCGGGCTACGAGCAGTACTTC CATKLGGPGYEQYF
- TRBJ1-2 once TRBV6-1 TGTGCCAGCAGTGAAGCGTTTGGGCAGTACTACACCTTC CASSEAFGQYYTF
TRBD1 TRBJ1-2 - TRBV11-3 TGTGCCAGCAGCCCCCGGACAGGGGGCCCAACCTATGGCTACACCTTC CASSPRTGGPTYGYTF
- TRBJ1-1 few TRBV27 TGTGCCAGCAGTTCGTCTAGGGGAACCGCTGAAGCTTTCTTT CASSSSRGTAEAFF
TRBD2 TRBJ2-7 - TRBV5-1 TGCGCCAGCAGCTTGGCAATTAGCGGGGGCCTAAGCTCCTACGAGCAGTACTTC CASSLAISGGLSSYEQYF
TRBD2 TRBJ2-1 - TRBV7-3 TGTGCCAGCAGCCTCACTAGCGGGGGCGAGCAGTTCTTC CASSLTSGGEQFF
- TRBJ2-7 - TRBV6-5 TGTGCCAGCAGATCCGGCCAGGGAAATTGGGAGCAGTACTTC CASRSGQGNWEQYF
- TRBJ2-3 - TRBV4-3 TGCGCCAGCAGCCAAGAGGGGGAGAGAGGAGATACGCAGTATTTT CASSQEGERGDTQYF
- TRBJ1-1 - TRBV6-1 TGTGCCAGCAGTGAAGCCCCAGGGATCAACACTGAAGCTTTCTTT CASSEAPGINTEAFF
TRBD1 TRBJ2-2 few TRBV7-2 TGTGCCAGCAGCCCCAGACAGGGGGCGGTCGGGGAGCTGTTTTTT CASSPRQGAVGELFF
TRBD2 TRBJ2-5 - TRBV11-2 TGTGCCAGCAGCCCGCGGGGAGCGGGGGCCCCAGAGACCCAGTACTTC CASSPRGAGAPETQYF
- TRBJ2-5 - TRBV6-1 TGTGCCAGCTCCCGGGGGACACTCCGCCAAGAGACCCAGTACTTC CASSRGTLRQETQYF
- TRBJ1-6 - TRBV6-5 TGTGCCAGCAGTTTTCGCCGAAACCCAAATTCACCCCTCCACTTT CASSFRRNPNSPLHF
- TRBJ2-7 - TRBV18 TGTGCCAGCTCACCAAGCCGGGACACCACCTACGAGCAGTACTTC CASSPSRDTTYEQYF
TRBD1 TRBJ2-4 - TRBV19 TGTGCCAGTAGTGGTTGGACAGGGGCGGCAAACATTCAGTACTTC CASSGWTGAANIQYF
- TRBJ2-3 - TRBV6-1 TGTGCCAGCAGAGGGGCTAGATTATCAGATACGCAGTATTTT CASRGARLSDTQYF
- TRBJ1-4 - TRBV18 TGTGCCAGCTCACCGCCGAGGTTGGAGAAACTGTTTTTT CASSPPRLEKLFF
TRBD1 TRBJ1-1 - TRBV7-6 TGTGCCAGCAGTAAAGGGAGACAGGGGGCCTCCCCTAATGAAGCTTTCTTT CASSKGRQGASPNEAFF
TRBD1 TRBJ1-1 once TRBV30 TGTGCCTGGAGTGTACAGGGGAATGAAGCTTTCTTT CAWSVQGNEAFF
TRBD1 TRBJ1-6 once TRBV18 TGTGCCAGCTCACCACAGGGGGCCGGTTATAATTCACCCCTCCACTTT CASSPQGAGYNSPLHF
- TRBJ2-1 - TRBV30 TGTGCCTGGAGTGTGGTGGGGGGCCGAAACAATGAGCAGTTCTTC CAWSVVGGRNNEQFF
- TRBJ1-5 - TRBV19 TGTGCCAGTAGTATTGACCGAGATCAGCCCCAGCATTTT CASSIDRDQPQHF
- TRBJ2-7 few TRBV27 TGTGCCAGCAGGAAGGACAGTACCTACGAGCAGTACTTC CASRKDSTYEQYF
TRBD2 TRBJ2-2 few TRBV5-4 TGTGCCAGCAGCTTATCACGGGGGGACGGGGAGCTGTTTTTT CASSLSRGDGELFF